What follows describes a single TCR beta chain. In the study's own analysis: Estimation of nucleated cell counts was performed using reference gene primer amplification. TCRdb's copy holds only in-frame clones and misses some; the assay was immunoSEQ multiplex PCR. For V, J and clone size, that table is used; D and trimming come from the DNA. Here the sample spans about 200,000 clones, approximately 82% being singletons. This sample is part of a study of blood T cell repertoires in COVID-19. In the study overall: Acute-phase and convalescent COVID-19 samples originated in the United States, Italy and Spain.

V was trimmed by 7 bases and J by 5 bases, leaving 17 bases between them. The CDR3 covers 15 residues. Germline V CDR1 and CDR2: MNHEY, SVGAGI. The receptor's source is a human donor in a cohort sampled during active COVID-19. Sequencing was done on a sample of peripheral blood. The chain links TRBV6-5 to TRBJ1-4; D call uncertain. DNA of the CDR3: TGTGCCAGCATGAAGGCCGGGGTCGCGAATGAAAAACTGTTTTTT. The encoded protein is CASMKAGVANEKLFF.